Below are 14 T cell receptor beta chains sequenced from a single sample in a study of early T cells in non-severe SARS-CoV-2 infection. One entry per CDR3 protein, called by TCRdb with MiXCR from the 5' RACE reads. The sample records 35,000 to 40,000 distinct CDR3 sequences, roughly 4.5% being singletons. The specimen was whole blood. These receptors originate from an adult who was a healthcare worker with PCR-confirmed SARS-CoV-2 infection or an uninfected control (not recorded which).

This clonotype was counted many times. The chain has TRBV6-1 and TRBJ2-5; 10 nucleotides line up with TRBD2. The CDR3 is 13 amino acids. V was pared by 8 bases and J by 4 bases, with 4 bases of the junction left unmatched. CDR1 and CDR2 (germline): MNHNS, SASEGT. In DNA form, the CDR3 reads TGTGCCAGCTGGCTAGCGGGGGTAGAGACCCAGTACTTC. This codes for CASWLAGVETQYF.

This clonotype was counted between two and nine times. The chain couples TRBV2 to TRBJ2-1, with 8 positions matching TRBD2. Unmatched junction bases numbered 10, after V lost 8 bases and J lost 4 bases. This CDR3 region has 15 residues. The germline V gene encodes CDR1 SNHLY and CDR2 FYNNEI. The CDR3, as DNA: TGTGCCAGCGCCAGTGGCGGGGGGCCTTACAATGAGCAGTTCTTC. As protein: CASASGGGPYNEQFF. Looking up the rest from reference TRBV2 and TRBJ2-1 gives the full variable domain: EPEVTQTPSHQVTQMGQEVILRCVPISNHLYFYWYRQILGQKVEFLVSFYNNEISEKSEIFDDQFSVERPDGSNFTLKIRSTKLEDSAMYFCASASGGGPYNEQFFGPGTRLTVL.

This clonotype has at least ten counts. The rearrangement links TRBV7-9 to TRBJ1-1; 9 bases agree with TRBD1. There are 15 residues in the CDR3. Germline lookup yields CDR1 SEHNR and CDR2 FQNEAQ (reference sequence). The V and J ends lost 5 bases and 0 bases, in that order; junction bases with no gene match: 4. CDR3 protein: CASSPGTGLNTEAFF. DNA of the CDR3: TGTGCCAGCAGCCCCGGGACAGGGCTGAACACTGAAGCTTTCTTT.

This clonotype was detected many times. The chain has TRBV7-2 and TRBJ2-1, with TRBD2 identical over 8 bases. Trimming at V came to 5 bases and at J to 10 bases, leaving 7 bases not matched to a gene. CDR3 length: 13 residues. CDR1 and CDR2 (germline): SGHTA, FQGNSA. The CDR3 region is CASSLRGGREQFF. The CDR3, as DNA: TGTGCCAGCAGCCTACGGGGGGGCCGGGAGCAGTTCTTC.

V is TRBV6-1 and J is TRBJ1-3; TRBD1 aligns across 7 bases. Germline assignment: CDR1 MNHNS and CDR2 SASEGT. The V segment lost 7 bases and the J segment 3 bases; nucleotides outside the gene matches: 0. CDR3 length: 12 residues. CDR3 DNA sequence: TGTGCCAGCAACAGGGGTGGAAACACCATATATTTT. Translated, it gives CASNRGGNTIYF.

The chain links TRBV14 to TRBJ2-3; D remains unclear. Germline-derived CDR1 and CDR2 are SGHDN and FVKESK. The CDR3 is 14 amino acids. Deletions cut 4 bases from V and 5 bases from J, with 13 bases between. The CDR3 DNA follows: TGTGCCAGCAGCCTAGACCGCGGCGGAGATACGCAGTATTTT. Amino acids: CASSLDRGGDTQYF.

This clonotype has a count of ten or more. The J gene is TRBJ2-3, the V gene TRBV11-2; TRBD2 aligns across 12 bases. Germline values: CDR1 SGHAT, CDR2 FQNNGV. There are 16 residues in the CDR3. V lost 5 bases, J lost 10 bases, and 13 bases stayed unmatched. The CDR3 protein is CASSQSPSGGVSAQYF. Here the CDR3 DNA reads TGTGCCAGCAGCCAATCCCCTAGCGGGGGGGTTTCCGCGCAGTATTTT. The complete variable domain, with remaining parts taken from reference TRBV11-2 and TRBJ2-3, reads EAGVAQSPRYKIIEKRQSVAFWCNPISGHATLYWYQQILGQGPKLLIQFQNNGVVDDSQLPKDRFSAERLKGVDSTLKIQPAKLEDSAVYLCASSQSPSGGVSAQYFGPGTRLTVL.

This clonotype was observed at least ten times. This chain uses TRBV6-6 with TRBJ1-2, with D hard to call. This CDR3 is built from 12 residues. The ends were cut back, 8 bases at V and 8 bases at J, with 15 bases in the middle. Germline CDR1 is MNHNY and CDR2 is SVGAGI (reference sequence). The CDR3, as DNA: TGTGCCAGCCGAACGGGTACGGGGGGCTACACCTTC. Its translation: CASRTGTGGYTF.

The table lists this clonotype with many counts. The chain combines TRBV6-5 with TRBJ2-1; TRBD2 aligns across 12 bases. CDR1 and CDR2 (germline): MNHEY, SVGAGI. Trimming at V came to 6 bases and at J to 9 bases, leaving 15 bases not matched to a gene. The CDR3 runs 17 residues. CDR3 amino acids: CASSRGLAGSFRGEQFF. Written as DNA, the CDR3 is TGTGCCAGCAGCCGCGGACTAGCGGGGAGCTTTCGGGGTGAGCAGTTCTTC.

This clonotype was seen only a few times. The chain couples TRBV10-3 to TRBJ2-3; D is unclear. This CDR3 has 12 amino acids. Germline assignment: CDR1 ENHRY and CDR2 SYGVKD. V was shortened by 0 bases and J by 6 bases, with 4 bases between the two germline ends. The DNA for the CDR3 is TGTGCCATCAGTGAGTCTGTGGATACGCAGTATTTT. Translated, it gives CAISESVDTQYF.

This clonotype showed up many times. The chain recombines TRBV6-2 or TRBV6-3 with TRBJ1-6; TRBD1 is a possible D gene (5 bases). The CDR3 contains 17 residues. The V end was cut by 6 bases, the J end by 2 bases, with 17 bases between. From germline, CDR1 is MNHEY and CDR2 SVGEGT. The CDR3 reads CASRGTAFGTYNSPLHF. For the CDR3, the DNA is TGTGCCAGCAGAGGGACCGCCTTCGGCACCTATAATTCACCCCTCCACTTT.

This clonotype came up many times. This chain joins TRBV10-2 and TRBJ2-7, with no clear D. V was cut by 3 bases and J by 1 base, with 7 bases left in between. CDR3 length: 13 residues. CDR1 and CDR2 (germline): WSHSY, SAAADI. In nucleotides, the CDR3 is TGCGCCAGCAGTGAAGTTAGGTCCTACGAGCAGTACTTC. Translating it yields CASSEVRSYEQYF.

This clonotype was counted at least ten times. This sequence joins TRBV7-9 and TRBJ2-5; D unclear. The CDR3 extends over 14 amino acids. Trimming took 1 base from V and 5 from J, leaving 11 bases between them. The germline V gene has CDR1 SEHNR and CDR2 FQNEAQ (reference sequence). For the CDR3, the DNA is TGTGCCAGCAGCTTAGTGACAACGTCCGAGACCCAGTACTTC. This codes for CASSLVTTSETQYF.

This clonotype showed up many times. The CDR3 spells CASSFEGQIYEQYF. CDR3 in DNA: TGCGCCAGCAGCTTCGAGGGACAGATCTACGAGCAGTACTTC. The chain couples TRBV5-1 to TRBJ2-7, with 7 bases aligning to TRBD1. The germline gives CDR1 SGHRS, CDR2 YFSETQ. The CDR3 is made up of 14 amino acids. V lost 2 bases to trimming and J lost 3 bases; unmatched junction nucleotides: 5.